The 26 T cell receptor beta chains below were found in one sample sequenced in a study of T cell repertoires in cytomegalovirus infection. TCRdb re-called the reads through MiXCR, storing one row per CDR3 protein. Of roughly 110,000 distinct CDR3 sequences in the sample, 30% to 35% are singletons; the top ten hold 35% to 50%. What these receptors recognize is not known. This sample comprised CD8+ T cells from cultured PBMCs, obtained from culture after CMV antigen stimulation. These receptors all stem from a human donor in good health (CMV status not recorded). Some clones in this sample may be carry-over from other donors' samples.

This clonotype rates as medium-sized. The chain combines TRBV7-9 with TRBJ2-1; tentative D call: TRBD1 (6 bases). CDR1 SEHNR and CDR2 FQNEAQ come from the germline V gene (reference sequence). The V end lost 2 bases, the J end lost 3 bases, and 11 bases lay between the germline ends. CDR3 size: 15 residues. DNA of the CDR3: TGTGCCAGCAGCTTACGGACAGAGATCTACAATGAGCAGTTCTTC. Translation gives CASSLRTEIYNEQFF.

This clonotype was counted once. The rearrangement uses TRBV4-2 and TRBJ2-7, with TRBD1 identical over 7 bases. V was clipped by 0 bases and J by 4 bases; unmatched bases: 3. This CDR3 comprises 14 residues. Germline V gene sequence: CDR1 LGHNA, CDR2 YNFKEQ. For the CDR3, the DNA is TGTGCCAGCAGCCAAGAGGGCAGGGGGTACGAGCAGTACTTC. As protein: CASSQEGRGYEQYF.

This clonotype was seen a handful of times. The chain employs TRBV12-3 or TRBV12-4 and TRBJ1-5, with a tentative D call TRBD1 (6 bases). This CDR3 is built from 13 residues. V lost 2 bases, J lost 9 bases, and 11 bases lay in between. The CDR3 DNA sequence: TGTGCCAGCAGTTTACTAGGGGGGCGGCCCCAGCATTTT. Translation: CASSLLGGRPQHF.

The gene calls are TRBV19 and TRBJ1-1; 7 nucleotides line up with TRBD1. The CDR3 has 14 amino acids. The V segment lost 7 bases and the J segment 8 bases; nucleotides outside the gene matches: 13. CDR1 is LNHDA, CDR2 SQIVND, per germline (reference sequence). The CDR3 sequence is CASILDRRKGEAFF. The CDR3 DNA follows: TGTGCCAGTATTCTGGACAGGAGGAAGGGGGAAGCTTTCTTT.

The J gene is TRBJ1-4, the V gene TRBV5-6; 8 positions agree with TRBD1. V dropped 0 bases and J dropped 7; count of bases not matched to a gene: 5. CDR1 and CDR2 (germline): SGHDT, YYEEEE. This CDR3 region has 15 residues. This chain's CDR3 is CASSLGGTGREKLFF. The CDR3, as DNA: TGTGCCAGCAGCTTGGGTGGGACAGGTCGTGAAAAACTGTTTTTT.

The chain links TRBV6-6 to TRBJ2-5; D perhaps matches TRBD2 (7 bases). CDR3 length equals 16 residues. Per germline, CDR1 MNHNY and CDR2 SVGAGI (reference sequence). Trimming shortened V by 0 bases and J by 4 bases, and 15 bases separated the two germline ends. CDR3 coding DNA: TGTGCCAGCAGTTACTCGTTGAGGGGGGGAGGAGAGACCCAGTACTTC. Residues: CASSYSLRGGGETQYF.

This clonotype was seen a few times. The gene calls are TRBV29-1 and TRBJ1-1; 7 bases agree with TRBD1. The CDR3 is 15 residues long. The V gene's germline CDR1 is SQVTM and CDR2 ANQGSEA. With 1 base clipped from V and 3 bases from J, the junction kept 8 bases outside the gene matches. CDR3 nucleotides: TGCAGCGTTGAAGTGGGGGGCAGGGGGGACACTGAAGCTTTCTTT. Translation gives CSVEVGGRGDTEAFF.

The chain is built from TRBV5-6 and TRBJ2-2; D perhaps matches TRBD2 (5 bases). CDR3 length: 16 residues. The ends were cut back, 0 bases at V and 1 base at J, with 10 bases in the middle. Germline-derived CDR1 and CDR2 are SGHDT and YYEEEE. CDR3 residues: CASSLAGEGNTGELFF. The CDR3 DNA is TGTGCCAGCAGCTTGGCTGGCGAGGGGAACACCGGGGAGCTGTTTTTT. Looking up the rest from reference TRBV5-6 and TRBJ2-2 gives the full variable domain: DAGVTQSPTHLIKTRGQQVTLRCSPKSGHDTVSWYQQALGQGPQFIFQYYEEEERQRGNFPDRFSGHQFPNYSSELNVNALLLGDSALYLCASSLAGEGNTGELFFGEGSRLTVL.

The rearrangement links TRBV4-3 to TRBJ1-5; no definite D call. Trimming cost V 0 bases and J 3 bases, with 9 bases left between them. Germline V CDR1 and CDR2: LGHNA, YSLEER. The CDR3 sequence is 15 residues long. CDR3 residues: CASSQDAGSNQPQHF. The CDR3 bases are TGCGCCAGCAGCCAAGACGCGGGGTCCAATCAGCCCCAGCATTTT.

The V call is TRBV7-9, the J call TRBJ1-2; D is ambiguous. The CDR3 length is 18 residues. Per the germline V gene, CDR1 is SEHNR and CDR2 is FQNEAQ (reference sequence). V dropped 6 bases and J dropped 2 bases, with 25 bases sitting between them. The CDR3 nucleotides are TGTGCCAGCAGTTCCCCATACACGGTCGCAGACTCAAACTATGGCTACACCTTC. Translating it yields CASSSPYTVADSNYGYTF.

The rearrangement links TRBV4-1 to TRBJ2-3; 7 nucleotides line up with TRBD1. Trimming at V came to 0 bases and at J to 7 bases, leaving 7 bases not matched to a gene. This CDR3 is 15 amino acids long. Germline V gene sequence: CDR1 MGHRA, CDR2 YSYEKL. DNA of the CDR3: TGCGCCAGCAGCCAAGATTCCATGGGACAGAATACGCAGTATTTT. It specifies CASSQDSMGQNTQYF.

This clonotype appeared a few times. The chain is built from TRBV15 and TRBJ2-1, with a tentative D call TRBD1 (6 bases). CDR3 size: 15 residues. V was pared by 9 bases and J by 0 bases, with 15 bases between. Germline values: CDR1 LNHNV, CDR2 YYDKDF (reference sequence). The CDR3 nucleotides read TGTGCCACAGAAGCACGGGACATCTCCTACAATGAGCAGTTCTTC. This encodes CATEARDISYNEQFF.

This chain connects TRBV2 to TRBJ2-7, with 11 bases matching TRBD1. The CDR3 is made up of 15 amino acids. Germline-derived CDR1 and CDR2 are SNHLY and FYNNEI. The V and J ends lost 0 bases and 5 bases, in that order; junction bases with no gene match: 3. DNA for the CDR3: TGTGCCAGCAGTGAAGCGGGACAGGGGGTGGACGAGCAGTACTTC. Translation gives CASSEAGQGVDEQYF. Filled out from reference TRBV2 and TRBJ2-7, the complete variable domain reads EPEVTQTPSHQVTQMGQEVILRCVPISNHLYFYWYRQILGQKVEFLVSFYNNEISEKSEIFDDQFSVERPDGSNFTLKIRSTKLEDSAMYFCASSEAGQGVDEQYFGPGTRLTVT.

This CDR3 reads CASSSDASRGFRTDTQYF. Written as DNA, the CDR3 is TGTGCCAGCAGCTCGGACGCATCTAGGGGGTTTCGCACAGATACGCAGTATTTT. The chain combines TRBV7-6 with TRBJ2-3, with D tentatively TRBD1 (6 bases). Trimming took off 4 bases at V and 1 base at J, with 21 bases between the two ends. Germline CDR1 and CDR2: SGHVS and FNYEAQ. The CDR3 has 18 residues.

A few counts support this clonotype. The genes are TRBV7-6 and TRBJ2-7; no reliable D call. Trimming removed 2 bases from V and 7 bases from J, with 12 bases in between. CDR1 is SGHVS and CDR2 is FNYEAQ in the germline V gene. The CDR3 is 13 amino acids. CDR3 in amino acids: CASSLSPGREQYF. The CDR3, as DNA: TGTGCCAGCAGCTTATCCCCAGGTCGGGAGCAGTACTTC.

DNA of the CDR3: TGTGCCAGCAGTTTGGGGTACGGGGAAGCTTTCTTT. The encoded protein is CASSLGYGEAFF. The chain carries TRBV6-5 and TRBJ1-1, with D unresolved. The germline V gene has CDR1 MNHEY and CDR2 SVGAGI. CDR3 length: 12 amino acids. Trimming left V 4 bases short and J 8 bases short, with 11 bases between.

The V call is TRBV19, the J call TRBJ2-1, with D hard to call. CDR1 LNHDA and CDR2 SQIVND come from the germline V gene (reference sequence). The germline V and J ends were trimmed by 6 bases and 7 bases, with 10 bases remaining between them. The CDR3 extends over 12 amino acids. The CDR3 region has the DNA TGTGCCAGTAGAGACCCCGGGAATGAGCAGTTCTTC. This codes for CASRDPGNEQFF.

The gene calls are TRBV20-1 and TRBJ2-1; TRBD2 aligns across 11 bases. The length of the CDR3 is 16 residues. Germline assignment: CDR1 DFQATT and CDR2 SNEGSKA (reference sequence). The trim removed 0 bases at V and 4 bases at J, leaving 5 bases unmatched. The CDR3 DNA sequence: TGCAGTGCTAGAGATGGGACTAGCGGAGAATACAATGAGCAGTTCTTC. Its protein is CSARDGTSGEYNEQFF.

This clonotype has at least ten counts. The chain has TRBV29-1 and TRBJ1-1; a weak D match, TRBD1 (5 bases). This CDR3 comprises 14 residues. Germline CDR1 is SQVTM and CDR2 is ANQGSEA. V was shortened by 3 bases and J by 0 bases, with 11 bases between the two germline ends. For the CDR3, the DNA is TGCAGCGTTGAGGTACAGGCGATGAACACTGAAGCTTTCTTT. This translates into CSVEVQAMNTEAFF.

The genes are TRBV9 and TRBJ2-1; D is possibly TRBD1 (5 bases). From germline, CDR1 is SGDLS and CDR2 YYNGEE. With 3 bases removed from V and 7 bases from J, the gap between germline ends came to 8 bases. This CDR3 is built from 12 residues. The CDR3 reads CASSDAGNEQFF. CDR3 DNA sequence: TGTGCCAGCAGCGACGCAGGGAATGAGCAGTTCTTC.

This clonotype was detected only a few times. V is TRBV12-3 or TRBV12-4 and J is TRBJ2-3; TRBD2 matches 8 bases. V shed 5 bases and J 3 bases; nucleotides not matched to a gene: 10. The length of the CDR3 is 16 residues. CDR3 sequence (DNA): TGTGCCAGCAGTCTCGGACTAGCTCGGGGGACAGATACGCAGTATTTT. Its translation: CASSLGLARGTDTQYF.

This clonotype was detected only a few times. J is TRBJ2-2 and V is TRBV7-9, with D maybe TRBD1 (6 bases). Trimming took 3 bases from V and 0 from J, leaving 11 bases between them. CDR1 is SEHNR and CDR2 is FQNEAQ in the germline V gene (reference sequence). The CDR3 is 16 amino acids. CDR3 loop: CASSFVQGTNTGELFF. The CDR3 DNA reads as TGTGCCAGCAGCTTTGTACAGGGAACGAACACCGGGGAGCTGTTTTTT.

This clonotype showed up many times. This sequence joins TRBV7-2 and TRBJ1-1; unclear D gene. Germline lookup yields CDR1 SGHTA and CDR2 FQGNSA. The V and J ends lost 1 base and 6 bases respectively, with 27 bases between them. The CDR3 contains 19 residues. CDR3 coding DNA: TGTGCCAGCAGCTTAGGCTACATCGTTGAGGCCCAACGTAACCCTGAAGCTTTCTTT. Its protein is CASSLGYIVEAQRNPEAFF.

The chain links TRBV12-3 or TRBV12-4 to TRBJ2-5; 8 positions agree with TRBD2. V lost 5 bases, J lost 4 bases, and 12 bases stayed unmatched. The CDR3 is made up of 16 amino acids. CDR3 region: CASSPRLTREGETQYF. The DNA of the CDR3 is TGTGCCAGCAGTCCCCGACTAACCCGGGAGGGAGAGACCCAGTACTTC.

This clonotype was detected a few times. The J gene is TRBJ2-7, the V gene TRBV6-2 or TRBV6-3; D unresolved. CDR1 is MNHEY, CDR2 SVGEGT, per germline. Trimming removed 2 bases from V and 7 bases from J, with 15 bases in between. This CDR3 is built from 14 residues. CDR3 bases: TGTGCCAGCAGTTACCCCTCTGCTGGGTGGGAGCAGTACTTC. Encoded protein: CASSYPSAGWEQYF.

The chain employs TRBV6-2 or TRBV6-3 and TRBJ1-5; no definite D call. The CDR3 extends over 14 amino acids. The V gene lost 4 bases and the J gene lost 0 bases, with 7 bases spanning the gap. CDR1 is MNHEY and CDR2 is SVGEGT in the germline V gene. CDR3 loop: CASSLSFSNQPQHF. For the CDR3, the DNA is TGTGCCAGCAGTTTGAGTTTTAGCAATCAGCCCCAGCATTTT.